This entry lists 16 T cell receptor beta chains sequenced from one sample in a study of type 1 regulatory T cells. TCRdb re-called the reads with MiXCR, one entry per CDR3 protein. The sample yields some 100,000 distinct CDR3 sequences, roughly 28% seen once. The material sequenced was CD4+ T cells, either the whole sample or a sorted fraction (not recorded which). The receptors derive from a human donor in good health.

This clonotype came up a few times. In DNA, the CDR3 is TGCGCCAGCAGCTTGGGACTAAATTCCTACGAGCAGTACTTC. Its protein product is CASSLGLNSYEQYF. This chain links TRBV5-1 with TRBJ2-7; TRBD2 might be the D (5 bases). CDR1 and CDR2 (germline): SGHRS, YFSETQ. The CDR3 covers 14 residues. The V and J ends lost 0 bases and 1 base respectively, with 8 bases between them.

This clonotype was seen a few times. The rearrangement links TRBV28 to TRBJ2-1; 13 bases are shared with TRBD2. The germline CDR1 and CDR2 sequences are MDHEN and SYDVKM. This CDR3 spans 17 amino acids. V was clipped by 5 bases and J by 9 bases; unmatched bases: 13. CDR3 nucleotides: TGTGCCAGCAGTCGATACTCCGGGACTAGCGGGAAGGGTGAGCAGTTCTTC. Translated: CASSRYSGTSGKGEQFF.

This clonotype was seen repeatedly, ten times or more. The chain recombines TRBV7-2 with TRBJ2-2; a possible D gene is TRBD2 (5 bases). Germline lookup yields CDR1 SGHTA and CDR2 FQGNSA. V lost 0 bases and J lost 6, with 5 bases in between. CDR3 length: 13 residues. Here the CDR3 reads CASSLAGAGELFF. For the CDR3, the DNA is TGTGCCAGCAGCTTAGCGGGAGCCGGGGAGCTGTTTTTT. Full variable domain (missing parts from reference TRBV7-2 and TRBJ2-2): GAGVSQSPSNKVTEKGKDVELRCDPISGHTALYWYRQSLGQGLEFLIYFQGNSAPDKSGLPSDRFSAERTGGSVSTLTIQRTQQEDSAVYLCASSLAGAGELFFGEGSRLTVL.

The V and J genes are TRBV5-1 and TRBJ1-4; D not certain. The germline V gene encodes CDR1 SGHRS and CDR2 YFSETQ. With 2 bases removed from V and 0 bases from J, the gap between germline ends came to 5 bases. CDR3 length: 14 amino acids. The CDR3 reads CASSLSTTNEKLFF. CDR3 coding DNA: TGCGCCAGCAGCTTATCTACAACTAATGAAAAACTGTTTTTT.

CDR3 sequence: CASSITGGREKLFF. CDR3 sequence (DNA): TGCGCCAGCAGCATCACAGGGGGACGTGAAAAACTGTTTTTT. This chain uses TRBV5-1 with TRBJ1-4; 8 bases are shared with TRBD1. This CDR3 contains 14 residues. Germline CDR1 reads SGHRS; CDR2 reads YFSETQ. V lost 4 bases to trimming and J lost 7 bases; unmatched junction nucleotides: 6.

The rearrangement uses TRBV7-2 and TRBJ2-3; 8 bases are shared with TRBD2. Trimming cost V 5 bases and J 6 bases; bases outside gene matches: 10. The CDR3 is 15 residues long. Germline V gene sequence: CDR1 SGHTA, CDR2 FQGNSA. The CDR3 nucleotides are TGTGCCAGCAGCCCCGTTTCTATAGCGGGGGATACGCAGTATTTT. Its protein is CASSPVSIAGDTQYF.

As concerns this clonotype: Given a much more abundant clone one base away, this may be a read error. V gene TRBV20-1 combines with J gene TRBJ2-2, with unresolved D. Trimming shortened V by 0 bases and J by 2 bases, and 16 bases separated the two germline ends. CDR1 DFQATT and CDR2 SNEGSKA come from the germline V gene (reference sequence). The CDR3 is made up of 17 amino acids. In DNA form, the CDR3 reads TGCAGTGCTAGAGAGACGGATCGCGGAAGAAACACCGGGGAGCTGTTTTTT. Translated: CSARETDRGRNTGELFF.

This clonotype appeared a few times. This chain joins TRBV7-2 and TRBJ1-6; a possible D gene is TRBD1 (6 bases). This CDR3 comprises 15 residues. Germline CDR1 is SGHTA and CDR2 is FQGNSA. V gave up 2 bases and J gave up 13 bases, with 18 bases separating them. The CDR3 sequence: CASSLWRVQGRPLHF. The CDR3 DNA reads TGTGCCAGCAGCTTATGGCGGGTGCAGGGGAGGCCCCTCCACTTT. Complete variable domain (other parts from reference TRBV7-2 and TRBJ1-6): GAGVSQSPSNKVTEKGKDVELRCDPISGHTALYWYRQSLGQGLEFLIYFQGNSAPDKSGLPSDRFSAERTGGSVSTLTIQRTQQEDSAVYLCASSLWRVQGRPLHFGNGTRLTVT.

Only a few counts were recorded for this clonotype. The CDR3 sequence is CASSLTSYEQYF. The CDR3 nucleotides are TGCGCCAGCAGTCTGACCAGCTACGAGCAGTACTTC. The genes are TRBV10-2 and TRBJ2-7; no clear D. CDR3 length: 12 amino acids. The V end was cut by 5 bases, the J end by 3 bases, with 8 bases between. CDR1 and CDR2 (germline): WSHSY, SAAADI.

The genes are TRBV6-1 and TRBJ1-1; TRBD1 is a possible D gene (6 bases). The CDR3 runs to 15 residues. The V and J ends lost 2 bases and 4 bases respectively, with 14 bases between them. The germline V gene has CDR1 MNHNS and CDR2 SASEGT. The CDR3 coding sequence is TGTGCCAGCAGTGAACAAGTTGGAGGGGGCACTGAAGCTTTCTTT. Amino acid sequence: CASSEQVGGGTEAFF.

This clonotype was detected once. The chain combines TRBV7-2 with TRBJ2-7, with 8 bases that match TRBD2. The V gene end was trimmed by 0 bases and the J gene end by 7 bases; junction bases not matched to a gene: 5. This CDR3 spans 14 amino acids. Germline V lookup: CDR1 SGHTA, CDR2 FQGNSA. CDR3 sequence (DNA): TGTGCCAGCAGCTTAGCTAGCGGGACGGGTGAGCAGTACTTC. It codes for CASSLASGTGEQYF.

The rearrangement links TRBV7-2 to TRBJ2-7; tentatively, D is TRBD1 (5 bases). Between the trimmed V and J ends, which lost 5 bases and 12 bases, there was a span of 20 bases. The CDR3 length is 13 residues. CDR1 is SGHTA and CDR2 is FQGNSA in the germline V gene. The CDR3 sequence is CASSLDVSGFGYF. Written as DNA, the CDR3 is TGTGCCAGCAGCCTCGACGTGTCAGGGTTCGGGTACTTC.

V usage is TRBV13 and J usage is TRBJ2-5; 7 positions agree with TRBD1. The V and J ends lost 5 bases and 3 bases, in that order; junction bases with no gene match: 9. This CDR3 is built from 15 residues. The germline V gene encodes CDR1 PRHDT and CDR2 FYEKMQ (reference sequence). The CDR3 DNA is TGTGCCAGCAGCGTAAGACAGGGCGAAAAAGAGACCCAGTACTTC. Its protein product is CASSVRQGEKETQYF.

This chain connects TRBV6-6 to TRBJ2-7; TRBD2 is a possible D gene (5 bases). The ends were cut back, 7 bases at V and 1 base at J, with 11 bases in the middle. The CDR3 contains 13 residues. From germline, CDR1 is MNHNY and CDR2 SVGAGI (reference sequence). CDR3: CASKEAASYEQYF. For the CDR3, the DNA is TGTGCCAGCAAGGAAGCGGCGTCCTACGAGCAGTACTTC.

This clonotype occurred once. V usage is TRBV5-1 and J usage is TRBJ2-3, with D unresolved. The V end lost 6 bases, the J end lost 2 bases, and 13 bases lay between the germline ends. This CDR3 contains 14 residues. Germline V gene lookup returns CDR1 SGHRS and CDR2 YFSETQ. The CDR3 region has the DNA TGCGCCAGCACCGTTGGGATAGACACAGATACGCAGTATTTT. Protein sequence: CASTVGIDTDTQYF.

This clonotype was observed a single time. This rearrangement joins TRBV20-1 to TRBJ2-1; 7 positions agree with TRBD2. Trimming cost V 6 bases and J 3 bases; bases outside gene matches: 5. This CDR3 has 13 residues. CDR1 is DFQATT, CDR2 SNEGSKA, per germline (reference sequence). The CDR3 coding sequence is TGCAGTGCAGAGCGGGATTACTACAATGAGCAGTTCTTC. Amino acid sequence: CSAERDYYNEQFF.